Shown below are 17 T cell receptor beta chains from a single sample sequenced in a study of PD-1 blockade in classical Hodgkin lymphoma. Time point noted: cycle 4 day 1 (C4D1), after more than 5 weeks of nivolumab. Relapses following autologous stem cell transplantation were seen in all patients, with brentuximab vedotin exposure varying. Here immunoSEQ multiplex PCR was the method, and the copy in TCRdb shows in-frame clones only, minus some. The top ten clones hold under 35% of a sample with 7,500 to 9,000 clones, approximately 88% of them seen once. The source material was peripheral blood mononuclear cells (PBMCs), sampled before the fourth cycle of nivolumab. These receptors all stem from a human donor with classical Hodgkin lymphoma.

The CDR3: CASRRLSGANVLTF. CDR3 sequence (DNA): TGTGCCAGCAGGAGACTCTCTGGGGCCAACGTCCTGACTTTC. This rearrangement joins TRBV6-5 to TRBJ2-6; D is undetermined. V lost 6 bases to trimming and J lost 0 bases, with 6 bases between them. The CDR3 spans 14 residues. Per germline, CDR1 MNHEY and CDR2 SVGAGI.

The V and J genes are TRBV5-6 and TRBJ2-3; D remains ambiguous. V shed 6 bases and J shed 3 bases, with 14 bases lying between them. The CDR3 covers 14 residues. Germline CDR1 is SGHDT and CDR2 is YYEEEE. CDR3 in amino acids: CASTDRTFTDTQYF. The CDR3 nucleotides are TGTGCCAGCACCGATAGGACGTTTACAGATACGCAGTATTTT. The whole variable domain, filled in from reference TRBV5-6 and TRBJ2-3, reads DAGVTQSPTHLIKTRGQQVTLRCSPKSGHDTVSWYQQALGQGPQFIFQYYEEEERQRGNFPDRFSGHQFPNYSSELNVNALLLGDSALYLCASTDRTFTDTQYFGPGTRLTVL.

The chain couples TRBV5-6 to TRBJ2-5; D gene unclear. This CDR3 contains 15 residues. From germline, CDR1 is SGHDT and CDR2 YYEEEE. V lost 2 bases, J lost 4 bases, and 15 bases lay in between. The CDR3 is CASSLSRDPGETQYF. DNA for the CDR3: TGTGCCAGCAGCTTAAGTAGGGATCCAGGAGAGACCCAGTACTTC.

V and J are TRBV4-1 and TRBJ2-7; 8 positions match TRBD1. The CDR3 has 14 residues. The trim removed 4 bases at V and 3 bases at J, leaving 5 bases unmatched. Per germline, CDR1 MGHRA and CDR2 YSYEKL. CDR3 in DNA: TGCGCCAGCAGCCCCGGGACAGGCTACTACGAGCAGTACTTC. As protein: CASSPGTGYYEQYF.

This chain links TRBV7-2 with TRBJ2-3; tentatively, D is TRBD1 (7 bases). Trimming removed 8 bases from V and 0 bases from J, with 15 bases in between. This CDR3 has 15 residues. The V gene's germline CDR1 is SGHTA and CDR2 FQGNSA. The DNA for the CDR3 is TGTGCCAGCGCCATCCAGGGGGGTAGCACAGATACGCAGTATTTT. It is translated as CASAIQGGSTDTQYF. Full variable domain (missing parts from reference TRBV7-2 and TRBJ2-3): GAGVSQSPSNKVTEKGKDVELRCDPISGHTALYWYRQSLGQGLEFLIYFQGNSAPDKSGLPSDRFSAERTGGSVSTLTIQRTQQEDSAVYLCASAIQGGSTDTQYFGPGTRLTVL.

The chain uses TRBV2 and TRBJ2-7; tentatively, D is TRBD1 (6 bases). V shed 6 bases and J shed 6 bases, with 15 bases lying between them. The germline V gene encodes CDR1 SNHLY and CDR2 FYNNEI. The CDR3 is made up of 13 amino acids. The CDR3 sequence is CASSADSGREQYF. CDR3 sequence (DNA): TGTGCCAGCAGCGCGGACAGCGGTCGCGAGCAGTACTTC.

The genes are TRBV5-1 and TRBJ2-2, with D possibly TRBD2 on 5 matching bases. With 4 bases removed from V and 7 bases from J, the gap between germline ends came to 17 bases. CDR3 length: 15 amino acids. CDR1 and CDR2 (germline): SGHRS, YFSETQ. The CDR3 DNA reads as TGCGCCAGCAGCCTGGGAGCTCCGGTCAGCGGGGAGCTGTTTTTT. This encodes CASSLGAPVSGELFF.

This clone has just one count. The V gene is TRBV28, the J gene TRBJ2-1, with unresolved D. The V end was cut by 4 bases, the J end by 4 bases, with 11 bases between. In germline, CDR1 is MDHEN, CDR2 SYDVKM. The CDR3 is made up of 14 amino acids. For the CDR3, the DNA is TGTGCCAGCAGTTCCTGGGCCTTTTACAATGAGCAGTTCTTC. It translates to CASSSWAFYNEQFF. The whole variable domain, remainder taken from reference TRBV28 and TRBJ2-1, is DVKVTQSSRYLVKRTGEKVFLECVQDMDHENMFWYRQDPGLGLRLIYFSYDVKMKEKGDIPEGYSVSREKKERFSLILESASTNQTSMYLCASSSWAFYNEQFFGPGTRLTVL.

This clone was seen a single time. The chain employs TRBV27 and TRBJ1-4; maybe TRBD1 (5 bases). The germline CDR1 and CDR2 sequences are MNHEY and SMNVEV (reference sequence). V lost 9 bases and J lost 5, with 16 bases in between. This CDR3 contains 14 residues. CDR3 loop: CASRVGTGNEKLFF. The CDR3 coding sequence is TGTGCCAGTCGGGTGGGGACGGGGAATGAAAAACTGTTTTTT.

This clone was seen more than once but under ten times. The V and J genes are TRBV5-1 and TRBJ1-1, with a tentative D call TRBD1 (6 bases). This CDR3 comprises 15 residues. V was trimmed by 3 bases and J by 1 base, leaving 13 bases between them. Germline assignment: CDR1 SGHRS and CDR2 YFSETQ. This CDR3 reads CASSWRGDTNTEAFF. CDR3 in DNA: TGCGCCAGCAGCTGGCGAGGGGACACGAACACTGAAGCTTTCTTT.

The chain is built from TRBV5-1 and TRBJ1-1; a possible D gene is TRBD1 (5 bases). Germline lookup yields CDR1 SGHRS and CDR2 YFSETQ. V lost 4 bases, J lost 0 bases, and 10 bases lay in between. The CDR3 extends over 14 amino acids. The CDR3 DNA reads TGCGCCAGCAGCCCGGGACCGATGAACACTGAAGCTTTCTTT. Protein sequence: CASSPGPMNTEAFF.

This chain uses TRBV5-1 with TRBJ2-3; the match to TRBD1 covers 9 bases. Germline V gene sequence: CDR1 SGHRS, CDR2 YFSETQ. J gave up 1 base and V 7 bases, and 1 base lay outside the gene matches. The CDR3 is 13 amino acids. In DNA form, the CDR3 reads TGCGCCAGCCGGACAGGGGGCACAGATACGCAGTATTTT. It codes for CASRTGGTDTQYF.

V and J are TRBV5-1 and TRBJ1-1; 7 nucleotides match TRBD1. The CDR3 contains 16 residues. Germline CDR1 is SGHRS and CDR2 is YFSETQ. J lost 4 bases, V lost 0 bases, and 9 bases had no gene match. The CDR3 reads CASSLAFGQVRTEAFF. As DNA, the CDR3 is TGCGCCAGCAGCTTGGCCTTTGGACAGGTTCGCACTGAAGCTTTCTTT.

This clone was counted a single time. This CDR3 is CASSAEQNEKLFF. The CDR3 DNA is TGCGCCAGCAGCGCGGAACAAAATGAAAAACTGTTTTTT. The genes are TRBV5-1 and TRBJ1-4; no clear D. The CDR3 has 13 residues. The germline CDR1 and CDR2 sequences are SGHRS and YFSETQ. V lost 4 bases and J 5 bases, leaving 9 bases between the germline ends.

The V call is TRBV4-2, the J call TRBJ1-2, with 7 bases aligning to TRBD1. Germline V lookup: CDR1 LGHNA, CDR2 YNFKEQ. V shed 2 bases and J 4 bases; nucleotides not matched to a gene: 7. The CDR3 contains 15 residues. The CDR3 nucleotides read TGTGCCAGCAGCCAAATCGACAGGGAGTCCTATGGCTACACCTTC. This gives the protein CASSQIDRESYGYTF.

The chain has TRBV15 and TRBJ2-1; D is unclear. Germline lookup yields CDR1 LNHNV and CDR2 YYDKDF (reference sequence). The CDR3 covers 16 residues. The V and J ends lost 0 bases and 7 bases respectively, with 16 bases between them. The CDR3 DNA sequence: TGTGCCACCAGCAGAGATTTGAGACCCCAGAGGAATGAGCAGTTCTTC. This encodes CATSRDLRPQRNEQFF.

The CDR3 is CASSLVGEISYEQYF. The CDR3 nucleotides read TGTGCCAGCAGCTTAGTGGGGGAGATCTCCTACGAGCAGTACTTC. The chain uses TRBV7-2 and TRBJ2-7; D may match TRBD1 or TRBD2 (5 bases each). The CDR3 extends over 15 amino acids. Per germline, CDR1 SGHTA and CDR2 FQGNSA. V lost 1 base and J lost 0, with 10 bases in between.